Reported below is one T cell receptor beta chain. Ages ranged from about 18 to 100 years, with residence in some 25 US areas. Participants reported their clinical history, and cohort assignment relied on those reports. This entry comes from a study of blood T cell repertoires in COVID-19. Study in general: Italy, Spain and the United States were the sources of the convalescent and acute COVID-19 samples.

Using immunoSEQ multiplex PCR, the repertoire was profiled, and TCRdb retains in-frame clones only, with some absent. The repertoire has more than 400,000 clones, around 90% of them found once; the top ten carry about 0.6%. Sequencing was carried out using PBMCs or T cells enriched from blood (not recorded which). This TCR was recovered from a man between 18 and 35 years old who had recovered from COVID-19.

CDR3 in amino acids: CASRNRDRGQETQYF. CDR3 DNA sequence: TGTGCCAGTAGGAACCGGGACAGGGGGCAAGAGACCCAGTACTTC. The chain joins TRBV19 to TRBJ2-5, with TRBD1 identical over 11 bases. The CDR3 covers 15 residues. V lost 6 bases and J lost 2; bases outside the gene matches: 5. Germline lookup yields CDR1 LNHDA and CDR2 SQIVND (reference sequence).